These T cell receptor beta chains were read from a single sample in a study of T cells after posttransplantation cyclophosphamide. TCRdb's copy holds only in-frame clones and misses some; the assay was immunoSEQ multiplex PCR. The table has some 17,000 clones, approximately 78% seen once. Sequenced here: PBMCs, sampled 410 to 450 days after allogeneic stem cell transplant with calcineurin inhibitor and methotrexate. The receptor set was obtained from a male patient aged 30 to 39 who received an allogeneic stem cell transplant from an unrelated donor, was CMV-positive, and had acute and chronic GVHD. Some T cells may be transferred from the graft donor. CDR3s include the opening cysteine and the closing phenylalanine or tryptophan. A D gene is named only where the DNA matches it firmly. Clone size is stated in some rows and not others, as once, few, many or a class when expanded.

j_call	clone_size	v_call	d_call	cdr3_length	cdr3_nt	cdr3_aa
TRBJ2-7	few	TRBV30	TRBD1	13	TGTGCCTGGAGTGGGGACAGACCCTACGAGCAGTACTTC	CAWSGDRPYEQYF
TRBJ1-2	NA	TRBV28	NA	14	TGTGCCAGCAGTTTACAGGGCCCGAACTATGGCTACACCTTC	CASSLQGPNYGYTF
TRBJ2-1	NA	TRBV19	NA	21	TGTGCCAGTAGTATAGCCCCGGGTTGGGTTGCGGGGCCGAGCTCCTACAATGAGCAGTTCTTC	CASSIAPGWVAGPSSYNEQFF
TRBJ2-7	NA	TRBV28	TRBD2	17	TGTGCCAGCAGTCCCCCCGTAACTAGCGGGAGATCCTACGAGCAGTACTTC	CASSPPVTSGRSYEQYF
TRBJ1-4	NA	TRBV10-3	TRBD1	19	TGTGCCATCAGTGAGCCGAACCGGACAGGCCTAAGCGCTAATGAAAAACTGTTTTTT	CAISEPNRTGLSANEKLFF
TRBJ2-2	once	TRBV19	TRBD1	17	TGTGCCAGTAGTCCCCGCGGGACAGGGGGCCGCACCGGGGAGCTGTTTTTT	CASSPRGTGGRTGELFF
TRBJ1-2	NA	TRBV9	TRBD1	16	TGTGCCAGCAGCTCCAATCCCGGGACAGGGGACTATGGCTACACCTTC	CASSSNPGTGDYGYTF
TRBJ2-7	NA	TRBV19	NA	15	TGTGCCAGTAGTATAGGTGGGAGCGCCTCCTACGAGCAGTACTTC	CASSIGGSASYEQYF
TRBJ2-6	NA	TRBV5-4	NA	13	TGTGCCCTAGGGGCGGAAGGGGCCAACGTCCTGACTTTC	CALGAEGANVLTF
TRBJ2-3	NA	TRBV4-3	NA	14	TGCGCCAGCAGCCAGAGGGAATCGACAGATACGCAGTATTTT	CASSQRESTDTQYF
TRBJ1-2	NA	TRBV7-3	TRBD1	14	TGTGCCAGCAGCCTCGGGACAGGGGGGTCTGGCTACACCTTC	CASSLGTGGSGYTF
TRBJ2-7	NA	TRBV9	NA	14	TGTGCCAGCGGTGTAGGTCAGGGGAACTACGAGCAGTACTTC	CASGVGQGNYEQYF
TRBJ2-7	once	TRBV28	TRBD2	15	TGTGCCAGCAGTTCCCCGACTAGCGGGAGGGGTGAGCAGTACTTC	CASSSPTSGRGEQYF
TRBJ1-3	few	TRBV4-1	TRBD1	16	TGCGCCAGCAGCCAAATATCAGGGGGAAGGGGAAACACCATATATTTT	CASSQISGGRGNTIYF
TRBJ1-4	few	TRBV2	TRBD1	15	TGTGCCAGCGGGGACAGGGAAGGATGGGATGAAAAACTGTTTTTT	CASGDREGWDEKLFF
TRBJ1-1	NA	TRBV19	TRBD1	17	TGTGCCAGTAGTATAGAGGAACAGGGGGCTTTGCTGTCTGAAGCTTTCTTT	CASSIEEQGALLSEAFF
TRBJ2-4	once	TRBV28	NA	15	TGTGCCAGCAGTTTCTGGCCCCTAGCCAAAAACATTCAGTACTTC	CASSFWPLAKNIQYF
TRBJ2-1	NA	TRBV6-6	TRBD2	16	TGTGCCAGCAGAAAGTTGGGGGGGAGGGCCCCTGATGGGAAGCTCTTC	CASRKLGGRAPDGKLF
TRBJ1-4	once	TRBV25-1	NA	14	TGTGCCAGCAGTGTCGGCGGATCTAATGAAAAACTGTTTTTT	CASSVGGSNEKLFF
TRBJ2-7	NA	TRBV27	NA	13	TGTGCCAGCAGTTTTGGCGGCTCCTACGAGCAGTACTTC	CASSFGGSYEQYF
TRBJ1-5	NA	TRBV9	TRBD1	15	TGTGCCAGCAGCGTAGGGGACAGGAGGCGATCAGCCCAGCATTTT	CASSVGDRRRSAQHF
TRBJ1-1	few	TRBV5-4	TRBD1	16	TGTGCCAGCAGCCAGGCCGGGACAGGAATGAACACTGAAGCTTTCTTT	CASSQAGTGMNTEAFF
TRBJ2-5	NA	TRBV5-4	TRBD2	16	TGTGCCAGCAGCTTGGCGGGACTAGCGGCCCAAGAGACCCAGTACTTC	CASSLAGLAAQETQYF
TRBJ1-5	NA	TRBV5-4	TRBD1	15	TGTGCCAGCAGCTTAACAGGGGATAGCAATCAGCCCCAGCATTTT	CASSLTGDSNQPQHF
TRBJ1-1	NA	TRBV19	NA	17	TGTGCCAGTAGTATCGGGCTGGGAGACTTCGTGGTCACTGAAGCTTTCTTT	CASSIGLGDFVVTEAFF
TRBJ2-2	medium-sized	TRBV30	NA	14	TGTGCCTGGACCGGGACACAGAACACCGGGGAGCTGTTTTTT	CAWTGTQNTGELFF
TRBJ2-5	NA	TRBV9	TRBD1	15	TGTGCCAGCAGCGCCTTAGGACAGGGCACGGAGACCCAGTACTTC	CASSALGQGTETQYF
TRBJ2-1	NA	TRBV7-6	TRBD2	16	TGTGCCAGCAGCTTATCCAACCTCGGACTAGCGGGGGTGCAGTTCTTC	CASSLSNLGLAGVQFF
TRBJ1-5	NA	TRBV18	TRBD1	15	TGTGCCAGCTCACAGTTACAGGGGAGCAATCAGCCCCAGCATTTT	CASSQLQGSNQPQHF
TRBJ2-7	NA	TRBV5-1	TRBD2	14	TGCGCCAGCAGCCCGGCAGGGAGGGTCTACGAGCAGTACTTC	CASSPAGRVYEQYF
TRBJ1-1	NA	TRBV10-1	NA	13	TGCGCCAGTCAGACAGACCTGAACACTGAAGCTTTCTTT	CASQTDLNTEAFF
TRBJ2-2	NA	TRBV10-2	NA	14	TGCGCCAGCAGCCGCGACAGGAACACCGGGGAGCTGTTTTTT	CASSRDRNTGELFF
TRBJ2-1	NA	TRBV6-6	NA	11	TGTGCCAGCAGAACGGCGGGGGAGCAGTTCTTC	CASRTAGEQFF
TRBJ2-7	NA	TRBV5-1	TRBD1	15	TGCGCCAGCAGCTCGAGGGGGCAGAGCTCCTACGAGCAGTACTTC	CASSSRGQSSYEQYF
TRBJ2-3	NA	TRBV9	TRBD2	14	TGTGCCAGCAGCGTAGAGGGACTAATAGTTACGCAGTATTTT	CASSVEGLIVTQYF
TRBJ2-7	few	TRBV27	TRBD2	20	TGTGCCAGCAGTTTAGGGCCCCTCCCCCCGACTAGCAGGGACGGGTACGAGCAGTACTTC	CASSLGPLPPTSRDGYEQYF
TRBJ1-1	few	TRBV19	NA	13	TGTGCCAGTAGTATTGCCCTATACACTGAAGCTTTCTTT	CASSIALYTEAFF
TRBJ2-1	NA	TRBV5-1	NA	16	TGCGCCAGCAGCTTGGCTGGGCCACCCTCCTACAATGAGCAGTTCTTC	CASSLAGPPSYNEQFF
TRBJ2-1	once	TRBV7-7	NA	13	TGTGCTAGCAGCTTAAGTATGGCCAATGAGCAGTTCTTC	CASSLSMANEQFF
TRBJ2-7	few	TRBV28	NA	15	TGTGCCAGCAGTTCAACCCTGGGTAGGGGTGACGAGCAGTACTTC	CASSSTLGRGDEQYF
TRBJ1-2	NA	TRBV30	TRBD1	14	TGTGCCTCGCTCGGACAGGGCTTCGACTATGGCTACACCTTC	CASLGQGFDYGYTF
TRBJ1-1	few	TRBV19	TRBD1	15	TGTGCCAGTAGTTGGACAGGGGGTGGCAACACTGAAGCTTTCTTT	CASSWTGGGNTEAFF
TRBJ2-7	once	TRBV29-1	NA	15	TGCAGCGTTGAACTAACCCCAGGGGGGTCCTACGAGCAGTACTTC	CSVELTPGGSYEQYF
TRBJ1-2	NA	TRBV18	TRBD1	16	TGTGCCAGCTCAGAGCAGGGGGCCGGGAGTCCGTATGGCTACACCTTC	CASSEQGAGSPYGYTF
TRBJ1-2	NA	TRBV5-4	TRBD1	17	TGTGCCAGCAGCGGAGGGATCGACAGGGGGCGAGATTATGGCTACACCTTC	CASSGGIDRGRDYGYTF
TRBJ2-5	NA	TRBV18	NA	16	TGTGCCAGCTCACCACCGTGGGCAGGGGCCGGAGAGACCCAGTACTTC	CASSPPWAGAGETQYF
TRBJ1-1	NA	TRBV6-1	TRBD1	13	TGTGCCAGCAACCGACAGGGGAACACTGAAGCTTTCTTT	CASNRQGNTEAFF
TRBJ2-3	NA	TRBV5-1	TRBD2	16	TGCGCCAGCAGCTTGGCTGGTAGCGGGGGCACAGATACGCAGTATTTT	CASSLAGSGGTDTQYF
TRBJ1-4	NA	TRBV7-9	NA	13	TGTGCCAGCAGCTGGACCTCGGAGGGAAAACTGTTTTTT	CASSWTSEGKLFF
TRBJ1-2	NA	TRBV6-5	NA	14	TGTGCCAGCAGTTACTTCGGCGGAAACTATGGCTACACCTTC	CASSYFGGNYGYTF